This T cell receptor beta chain was captured by sequencing in a study of cytomegalovirus exposure and HLA in healthy donors. Study-level points and caveats: While the bulk of TCR sequences proved rare, some public TCRs turned up in many donors.

J lost 1 base, V lost 3 bases, and 9 bases had no gene match. The CDR3 has 18 amino acids. Germline lookup yields CDR1 MNHEY and CDR2 SMNVEV (reference sequence). PCR amplification relied on 60 Vbeta primers (plus 13 Jbeta primers). The method was immunoSEQ multiplex PCR; TCRdb's version includes in-frame clones alone and lacks a portion of them. The sample totals 21,000 or so clones. Concerning this clone itself: Its antigen is not identified.

The specimen was PBMCs. J is TRBJ2-4 and V is TRBV27; 10 bases align to TRBD2. The clonotype was recovered from a man aged 55 to 70 in good health and CMV-seropositive. CDR3 coding DNA: TGTGCCAGCAGTTTCCGGACTAGCGGTGGTGGGGCCAAAAACATTCAGTACTTC. Translating gives CASSFRTSGGGAKNIQYF.